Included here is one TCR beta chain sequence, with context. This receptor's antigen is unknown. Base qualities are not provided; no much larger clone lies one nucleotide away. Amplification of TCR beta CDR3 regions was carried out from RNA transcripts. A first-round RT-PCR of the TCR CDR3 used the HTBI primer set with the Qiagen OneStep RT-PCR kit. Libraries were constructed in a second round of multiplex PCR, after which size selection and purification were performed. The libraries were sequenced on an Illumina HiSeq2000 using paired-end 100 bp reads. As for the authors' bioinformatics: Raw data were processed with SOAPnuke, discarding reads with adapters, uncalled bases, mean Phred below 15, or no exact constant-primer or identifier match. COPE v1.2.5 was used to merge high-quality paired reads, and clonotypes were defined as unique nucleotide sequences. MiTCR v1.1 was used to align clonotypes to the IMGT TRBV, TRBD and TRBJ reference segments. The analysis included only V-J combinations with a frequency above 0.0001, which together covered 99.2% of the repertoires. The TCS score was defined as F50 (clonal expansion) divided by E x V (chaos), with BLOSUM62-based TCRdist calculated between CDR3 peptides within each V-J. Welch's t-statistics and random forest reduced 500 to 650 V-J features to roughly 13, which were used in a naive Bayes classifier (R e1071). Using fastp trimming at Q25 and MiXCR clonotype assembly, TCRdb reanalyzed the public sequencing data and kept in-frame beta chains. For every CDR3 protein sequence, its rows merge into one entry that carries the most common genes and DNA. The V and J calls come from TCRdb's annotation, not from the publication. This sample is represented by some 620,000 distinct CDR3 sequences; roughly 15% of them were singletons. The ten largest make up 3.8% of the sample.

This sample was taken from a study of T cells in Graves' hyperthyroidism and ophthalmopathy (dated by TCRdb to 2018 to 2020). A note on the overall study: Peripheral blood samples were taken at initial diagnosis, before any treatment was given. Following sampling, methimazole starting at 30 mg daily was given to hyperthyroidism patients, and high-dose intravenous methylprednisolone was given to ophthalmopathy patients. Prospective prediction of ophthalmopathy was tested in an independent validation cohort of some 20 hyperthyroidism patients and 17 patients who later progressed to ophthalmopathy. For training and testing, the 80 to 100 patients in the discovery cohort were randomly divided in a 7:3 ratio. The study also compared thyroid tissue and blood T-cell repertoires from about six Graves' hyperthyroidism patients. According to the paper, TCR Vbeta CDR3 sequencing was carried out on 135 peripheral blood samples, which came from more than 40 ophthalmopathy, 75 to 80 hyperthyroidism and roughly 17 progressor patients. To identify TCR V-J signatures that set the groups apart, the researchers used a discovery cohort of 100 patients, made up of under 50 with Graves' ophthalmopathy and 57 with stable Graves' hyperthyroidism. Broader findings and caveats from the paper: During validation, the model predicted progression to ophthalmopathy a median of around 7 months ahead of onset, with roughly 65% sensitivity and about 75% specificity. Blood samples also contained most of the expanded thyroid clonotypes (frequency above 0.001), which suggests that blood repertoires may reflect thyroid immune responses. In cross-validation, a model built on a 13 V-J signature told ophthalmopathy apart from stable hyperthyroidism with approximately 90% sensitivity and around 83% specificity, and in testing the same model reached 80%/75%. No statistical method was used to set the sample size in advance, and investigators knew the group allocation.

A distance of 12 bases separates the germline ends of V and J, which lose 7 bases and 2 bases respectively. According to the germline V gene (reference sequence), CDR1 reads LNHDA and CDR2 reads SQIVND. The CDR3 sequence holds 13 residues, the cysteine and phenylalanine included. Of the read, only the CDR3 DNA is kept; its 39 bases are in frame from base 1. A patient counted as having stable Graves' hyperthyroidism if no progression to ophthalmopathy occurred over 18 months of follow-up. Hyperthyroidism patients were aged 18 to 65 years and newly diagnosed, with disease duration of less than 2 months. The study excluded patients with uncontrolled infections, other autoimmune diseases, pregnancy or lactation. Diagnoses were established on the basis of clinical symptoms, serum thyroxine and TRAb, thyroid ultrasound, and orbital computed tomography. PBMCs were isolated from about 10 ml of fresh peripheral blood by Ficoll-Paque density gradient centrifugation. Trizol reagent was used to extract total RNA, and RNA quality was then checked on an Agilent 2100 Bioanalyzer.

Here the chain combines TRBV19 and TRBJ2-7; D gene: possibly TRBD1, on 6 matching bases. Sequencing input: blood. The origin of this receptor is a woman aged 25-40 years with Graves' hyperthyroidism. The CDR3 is CASTQGSAYEQYF. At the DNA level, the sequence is TGTGCCAGTACGCAGGGGTCGGCCTACGAGCAGTACTTC.